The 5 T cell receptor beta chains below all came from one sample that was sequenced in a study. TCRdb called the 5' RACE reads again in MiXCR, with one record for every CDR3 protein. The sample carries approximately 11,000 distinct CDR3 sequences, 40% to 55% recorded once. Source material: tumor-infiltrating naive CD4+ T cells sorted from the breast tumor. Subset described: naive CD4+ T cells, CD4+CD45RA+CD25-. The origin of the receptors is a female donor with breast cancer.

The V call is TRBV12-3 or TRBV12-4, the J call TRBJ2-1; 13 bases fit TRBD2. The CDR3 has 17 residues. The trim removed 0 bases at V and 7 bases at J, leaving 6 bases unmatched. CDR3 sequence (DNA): TGTGCCAGCAGTTTAGCGTGGACTAGCGGGAGTTTGAATGAGCAGTTCTTC. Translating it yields CASSLAWTSGSLNEQFF.

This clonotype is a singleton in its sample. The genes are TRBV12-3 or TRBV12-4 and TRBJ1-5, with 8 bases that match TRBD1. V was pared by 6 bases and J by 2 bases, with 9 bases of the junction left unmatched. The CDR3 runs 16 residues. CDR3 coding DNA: TGTGCCAGCAGCTCTGGACAGGGTTCGGGCAATCAGCCCCAGCATTTT. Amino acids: CASSSGQGSGNQPQHF.

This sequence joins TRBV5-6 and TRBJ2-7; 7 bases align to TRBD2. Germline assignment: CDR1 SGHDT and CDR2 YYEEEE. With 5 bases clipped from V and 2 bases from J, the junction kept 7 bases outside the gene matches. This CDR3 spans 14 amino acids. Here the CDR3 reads CASSYSGLTYEQYF. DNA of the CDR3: TGTGCCAGCAGTTATAGCGGGTTGACCTACGAGCAGTACTTC. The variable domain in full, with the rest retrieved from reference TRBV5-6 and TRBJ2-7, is DAGVTQSPTHLIKTRGQQVTLRCSPKSGHDTVSWYQQALGQGPQFIFQYYEEEERQRGNFPDRFSGHQFPNYSSELNVNALLLGDSALYLCASSYSGLTYEQYFGPGTRLTVT.

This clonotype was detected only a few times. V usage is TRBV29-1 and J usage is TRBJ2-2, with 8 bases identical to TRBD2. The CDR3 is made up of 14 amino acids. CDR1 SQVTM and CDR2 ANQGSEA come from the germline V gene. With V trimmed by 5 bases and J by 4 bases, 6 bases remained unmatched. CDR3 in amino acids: CSVKAGGGTGELFF. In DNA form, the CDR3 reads TGCAGCGTTAAGGCGGGAGGCGGCACCGGGGAGCTGTTTTTT.

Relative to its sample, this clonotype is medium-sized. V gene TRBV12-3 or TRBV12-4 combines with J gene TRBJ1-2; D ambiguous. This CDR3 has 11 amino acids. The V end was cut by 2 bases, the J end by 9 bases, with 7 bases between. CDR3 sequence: CASSLMGSYTF. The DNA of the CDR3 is TGTGCCAGCAGTTTAATGGGGAGCTACACCTTC.